The 20 T cell receptor beta chains given below trace back to one sample, sequenced in a study of Graves' ophthalmopathy and Graves' hyperthyroidism. Beta-chain TCR CDR3 regions were amplified from RNA transcripts. First-round RT-PCR employed HTBI primers, with a second-round multiplex PCR after it. TCRdb reprocessed the multiplex PCR reads via MiXCR and lists one record per CDR3 protein. The sample consists of 660,000 or so distinct CDR3 sequences, over 40% of them appearing once. Sequencing input: peripheral blood. The receptors were gathered from an adult man with Graves' ophthalmopathy.

For this clonotype: This may arise from a read error, as a much more abundant clone is one base away. It is likely a read error, because the conserved phenylalanine at the end of the CDR3 is missing. The rearrangement joins TRBV10-1 to TRBJ1-2, with 8 bases fitting TRBD1. This CDR3 contains 15 residues. Germline V CDR1 and CDR2: WNHNN, SYGVQD (reference sequence). CDR3 sequence (DNA): TGTGCCAGCAGTGATGGACAGGGCGCTAACTATGGCTACACCCTC. Translated: CASSDGQGANYGYTL.

Worth noting for this clonotype: This CDR3 is missing its conserved last phenylalanine or tryptophan, likely due to a read error. V gene TRBV20-1 combines with J gene TRBJ2-7; 7 bases match TRBD1. The CDR3 is 14 amino acids. Per the germline V gene, CDR1 is DFQATT and CDR2 is SNEGSKA (reference sequence). CDR3 in amino acids: CSARRGQGSYEQYL. Written as DNA, the CDR3 is TGTAGTGCTAGAAGGGGGCAGGGCTCCTACGAGCAGTACCTC.

This clonotype was detected ten times or more. This chain uses TRBV7-9 with TRBJ1-2, with TRBD1 matching over 11 bases. This CDR3 contains 14 residues. With 5 bases clipped from V and 8 bases from J, the junction kept 7 bases outside the gene matches. Germline loops: CDR1 SEHNR, CDR2 FQNEAQ (reference sequence). The CDR3 sequence: CASSGGQGALGYTF. CDR3 sequence (DNA): TGTGCCAGCAGCGGCGGACAGGGGGCTTTAGGCTACACCTTC.

The CDR3 loop is CSARIRRGLAGLGEQYF. Written as DNA, the CDR3 is TGCAGTGCTAGGATCCGACGGGGACTAGCGGGATTAGGAGAGCAGTACTTC. The chain couples TRBV20-1 to TRBJ2-7; 13 bases match TRBD2. There are 17 residues in the CDR3. V gave up 3 bases and J gave up 7 bases; unmatched junction bases: 15. Per germline, CDR1 DFQATT and CDR2 SNEGSKA (reference sequence).

The table lists this clonotype with many counts. This chain uses TRBV20-1 with TRBJ2-7; weak D call: TRBD1 (5 bases). Germline V gene sequence: CDR1 DFQATT, CDR2 SNEGSKA (reference sequence). The CDR3 sequence is 13 residues long. V was pared by 5 bases and J by 1 base, with 12 bases between. The CDR3 coding sequence is TGCAGTGCTTCCTCCAGGGCTTCCTACGAGCAGTACTTC. Its protein is CSASSRASYEQYF.

This clonotype was seen just once. This chain uses TRBV15 with TRBJ2-7, with D possibly being TRBD1 or TRBD2 (5 bases each). CDR1 and CDR2 from the germline V gene are LNHNV and YYDKDF (reference sequence). This CDR3 region has 15 residues. V lost 0 bases, J lost 2 bases, and 11 bases lay in between. The CDR3 DNA reads as TGTGCCACCAGCAGAGATGGGACGGAGACCTACGAGCAGTACTTC. This codes for CATSRDGTETYEQYF. Looking up the rest from reference TRBV15 and TRBJ2-7 gives the full variable domain: DAMVIQNPRYQVTQFGKPVTLSCSQTLNHNVMYWYQQKSSQAPKLLFHYYDKDFNNEADTPDNFQSRRPNTSFCFLDIRSPGLGDTAMYLCATSRDGTETYEQYFGPGTRLTVT.

This clonotype was counted many times. The gene calls are TRBV4-1 and TRBJ1-2; D is uncertain. The CDR3 is made up of 15 amino acids. CDR1 MGHRA and CDR2 YSYEKL come from the germline V gene. V gave up 1 base and J gave up 1 base, with 10 bases separating them. The CDR3 loop is CASSQAHTYNYGYTF. CDR3 DNA sequence: TGCGCCAGCAGCCAAGCACATACCTATAACTATGGCTACACCTTC.

The chain joins TRBV20-1 to TRBJ2-5, with TRBD1 as a possible D gene (5 bases). The CDR3 totals 15 residues. Germline V gives CDR1 DFQATT, CDR2 SNEGSKA (reference sequence). Trimming took 3 bases from V and 5 from J, leaving 19 bases between them. In DNA form, the CDR3 reads TGCAGTGCTAGCCCAGGGCTGCGGAATGTGGAGACCCAGTACTTC. This gives the protein CSASPGLRNVETQYF.

The rearrangement links TRBV2 to TRBJ2-7; TRBD1 matches at 7 bases. The V segment lost 6 bases and the J segment 0 bases; nucleotides outside the gene matches: 8. The CDR3 is 15 residues long. Germline V gives CDR1 SNHLY, CDR2 FYNNEI. CDR3 amino acids: CASRPGTASSYEQYF. The CDR3 DNA reads as TGTGCCAGCAGGCCCGGGACAGCGAGCTCCTACGAGCAGTACTTC.

The sample holds many counts of this clonotype. The chain uses TRBV4-1 and TRBJ1-5, with unresolved D. Germline-derived CDR1 and CDR2 are MGHRA and YSYEKL. CDR3 size: 13 residues. Trimming cost V 0 bases and J 7 bases, with 7 bases left between them. DNA for the CDR3: TGCGCCAGCAGCCAAGATTTTAGCCAGCCCCAGCATTTT. Protein sequence: CASSQDFSQPQHF.

This clonotype turned up a few times. The CDR3: CASSFQVETDTQYF. DNA for the CDR3: TGTGCCAGCAGCTTCCAGGTCGAGACGGATACGCAGTATTTT. The V call is TRBV7-2, the J call TRBJ2-3; unclear D gene. V lost 3 bases, J lost 6 bases, and 13 bases lay in between. Germline V gene lookup returns CDR1 SGHTA and CDR2 FQGNSA. The CDR3 contains 14 residues.

This clonotype was seen once. This chain uses TRBV25-1 with TRBJ1-6; TRBD1 agrees at 9 bases. With V trimmed by 6 bases and J by 7 bases, 7 bases remained unmatched. This CDR3 region has 15 residues. Germline loops: CDR1 MGHDK, CDR2 SYGVNS. The DNA for the CDR3 is TGTGCCAGCAGCTTGGGGACAGGGCCGAATTCACCCCTCCACTTT. Protein: CASSLGTGPNSPLHF.

This chain joins TRBV7-3 and TRBJ2-7; no clear D gene. V dropped 2 bases and J dropped 4 bases, with 15 bases sitting between them. The length of the CDR3 is 15 residues. Germline values: CDR1 SGHTA, CDR2 FQGTGA. CDR3 bases: TGTGCCAGCAGCTTAGGGCCTAGAATAGGTTACGAGCAGTACTTC. Its protein product is CASSLGPRIGYEQYF.

Regarding this clonotype: An end of the junction does not agree with germline; a read error may underlie this. This chain joins TRBV7-9 and TRBJ2-6; 7 nucleotides line up with TRBD1. There are 13 residues in the CDR3. Germline assignment: CDR1 SEHNR and CDR2 FQNEAQ (reference sequence). The CDR3 sequence is CASSPSGGNVLTF. CDR3 DNA: TGTGCCAGCAGCCCATCAGGGGGCAACGTCCTGACTTTC. The whole variable domain, filled in from reference TRBV7-9 and TRBJ2-6, reads DTGVSQNPRHKITKRGQNVTFRCDPISEHNRLYWYRQTLGQGPEFLTYFQNEAQLEKSRLLSDRFSAERPKGSFSTLEIQRTEQGDSAMYLCASSPSGGNVLTFGAGSRLTVL.

The V and J genes are TRBV11-2 and TRBJ2-7, with 10 bases matching TRBD2. J was trimmed by 3 bases and V by 5 bases; bases with no gene match: 10. This CDR3 spans 16 amino acids. Germline values: CDR1 SGHAT, CDR2 FQNNGV. For the CDR3, the DNA is TGTGCCAGCAGCCCAGTAAGACTAGCGGGCTGCTACGAGCAGTACTTC. Protein sequence: CASSPVRLAGCYEQYF.

In this sample, this clonotype turned up a few times. The chain uses TRBV24-1 and TRBJ2-1, with 14 nucleotides matching TRBD2. The germline V gene has CDR1 KGHDR and CDR2 SFDVKD. The junction had 0 bases not matched to a gene; V was cut back by 7 bases and J by 5 bases. The CDR3 length is 14 residues. The CDR3 nucleotides are TGTGCCACCAGGGGACTAGCGGGAGACAATGAGCAGTTCTTC. Translation: CATRGLAGDNEQFF.

A remark on this clonotype: At one boundary the junction diverges from the germline segment, which might be a read error. This chain links TRBV11-2 with TRBJ2-1, with TRBD2 as a possible D gene (5 bases). CDR1 and CDR2 from the germline V gene are SGHAT and FQNNGV. CDR3 length equals 16 residues. CDR3 sequence (DNA): TGTGCCAGCAGCACGAGACGGGGTCCTGGGGAGCTGTCGGGTTCTTTT. It encodes CASSTRRGPGELSGSF.

The rearrangement links TRBV14 to TRBJ2-6; D is perhaps TRBD1 (5 bases). This CDR3 has 17 residues. Per the germline V gene, CDR1 is SGHDN and CDR2 is FVKESK. V lost 4 bases and J 3 bases, leaving 16 bases between the germline ends. CDR3 sequence reads: CASSRRQSNYGANVLTF. The CDR3 DNA reads TGTGCCAGCAGCCGAAGACAGTCTAACTATGGGGCCAACGTCCTGACTTTC.

A word on this clonotype: This clone may be a read error of a much larger clone one base away. The CDR3 DNA sequence: TGTGCCAGCAGGAAGAGCGAGCAAGAGACCCAGTACTTC. Translated, it gives CASRKSEQETQYF. This sequence joins TRBV7-2 and TRBJ2-5; D unresolved. The CDR3 is 13 amino acids. Per germline, CDR1 SGHTA and CDR2 FQGNSA. V dropped 6 bases and J dropped 2 bases, with 10 bases sitting between them.

The CDR3 coding sequence is TGCAGCGCGGGACAGGGCAGCACTGAAGCTTTCTTT. Amino acid sequence: CSAGQGSTEAFF. V and J are TRBV29-1 and TRBJ1-1; 9 nucleotides agree with TRBD1. Germline V gives CDR1 SQVTM, CDR2 ANQGSEA. The CDR3 contains 12 residues. V trimming: 7 bases; J trimming: 4 bases; junction bases outside the gene matches: 4.